This T cell receptor beta chain was found in a study of blood T cell repertoires in COVID-19 (dated by TCRdb to between 2020 and 2021). Regarding the complete study: Samples from collaborators originated in the United States, Italy and Spain and spanned both the acute and convalescent phases of COVID-19. Subjects who had been exposed to COVID-19, were actively infected with it, or had recovered from it provided the deeply sampled blood TCRbeta repertoires that made up the dataset. Nearly every sample came with metadata listing a de-identified subject ID, COVID-19 status, age in years and sex. Where HLA class I and class II types were available, the types were taken from metadata supplied by the sample provider, not from assay-based typing. The repertoires were made available in a free public database intended to serve as a resource for research on the immune response to SARS-CoV-2. The prospective study material was composed of cDNA or gDNA derived from T cells, B-cell-depleted T cells, or PBMCs. The samples were drawn from the first 160 participants of the ongoing ImmuneRACE study and from 1,254 subjects provided by 6 global collaborators. What the work shows at the level of the full study, not this receptor alone: How much clinical and demographic metadata was included differed by source and by participant, and the metadata was provided uncurated.

Of note for this clone: Its antigen target is currently unknown. No base-level quality is on record; no much larger clone is a single base apart.

Each collaborating institution followed its own protocols to collect whole blood in K2EDTA tubes. For TCRbeta analysis, collaborators shipped samples in one of three forms: frozen whole blood, isolated PBMCs, or DNA extracted from either of those sample types. TCRbeta CDR3 regions were amplified from genomic DNA by means of the immunoSEQ Assay, a bias-controlled multiplex PCR. The published analysis was carried out like this. Within the assay, amplification of reference gene primers was used to estimate how many nucleated cells each sample contained. Sequence reads were collapsed and filtered to measure the absolute abundance of every unique TCRbeta CDR3 rearrangement. For each sample, productive Simpson clonality was calculated as the square root of Simpson's diversity index over productive rearrangements. TCRdb obtained this table from immuneACCESS and retained in-frame rearrangements with V and J assigned. These tables miss some clones; where compared with another copy, unresolved V genes account for less than half of the shortfall, and the remainder is unexplained. Clone size and the V and J calls come from that table; the DNA yielded D and trimming. The sample table contains 130,000 or so clones; only one count was recorded for approximately 74% of them. The ten biggest clones cover over 1.5% of the sample.

From its cysteine to its phenylalanine, the CDR3 spans 16 amino acids. Only the CDR3 portion is preserved as DNA: 48 bases, with reading frame beginning at the first base. V is shortened by 1 base, J by 7 bases, and the region joining them spans 17 bases. The germline V gene (reference sequence) supplies CDR1 LGHDT and CDR2 YNNKEL. The V gene is TRBV3-1 (or the pseudogene TRBV3-2) and the J gene is TRBJ1-5; the D gene is perhaps TRBD1, from 5 matching bases. The sequencing input was peripheral blood. This sequence originates from a woman in her 70s with acute or convalescent COVID-19. The bases read TGTGCCAGCAGCCAAGGGTTTCGACAGATAGGGCAGCCCCAGCATTTT. It translates as CASSQGFRQIGQPQHF.